These 27 T cell receptor beta chains were sequenced from one sample in a study of regulatory T cells in long-lasting Graves disease. Arm-PCR with iRepertoire HTBI primers amplified the CDR3 regions for these TCR beta libraries. TCRdb reanalysed the multiplex PCR reads using MiXCR and keeps one entry per CDR3 protein. The table has about 430,000 distinct CDR3 sequences, 20% to 25% seen once. Described time point: persistent/refractory GD, antithyroid drugs over 5 years with positive TRAb. The TCR library was prepared using RNA isolated from PBMCs. The material sequenced was peripheral blood mononuclear cells (PBMCs), taken when the disease was refractory, from a patient treated with antithyroid drugs. Receptor source: a female donor with Graves disease.

This clonotype occurred many times. The chain couples TRBV5-1 to TRBJ2-7; 11 bases agree with TRBD1. The trim removed 3 bases at V and 7 bases at J, leaving 6 bases unmatched. Germline CDR1 is SGHRS and CDR2 is YFSETQ. The CDR3 runs to 14 residues. CDR3 in DNA: TGCGCCAGCAGCTACGGACAGGGGGCGGATGAGCAGTACTTC. This encodes CASSYGQGADEQYF.

This clonotype came up many times. The chain employs TRBV2 and TRBJ2-4, with D possibly being TRBD2 (5 bases). Germline V lookup: CDR1 SNHLY, CDR2 FYNNEI. V lost 6 bases, J lost 8 bases, and 8 bases lay in between. The CDR3 spans 11 residues. CDR3 region: CASSDYDIQYF. The CDR3 DNA follows: TGTGCCAGCAGCGACTATGACATTCAGTACTTC.

This clonotype was seen ten or more times. The chain recombines TRBV2 with TRBJ1-2; maybe TRBD1 (5 bases). There are 15 residues in the CDR3. V was trimmed by 8 bases and J by 8 bases, leaving 24 bases between them. CDR1 and CDR2 from the germline V gene are SNHLY and FYNNEI. The CDR3 region has the DNA TGTGCCAGCGTCCCTCATGGGGGGATATCGGAAGGCTACACCTTC. Encoded protein: CASVPHGGISEGYTF.

V and J are TRBV12-3 or TRBV12-4 and TRBJ2-3; 8 bases match TRBD2. This CDR3 region has 17 residues. Trimming took 3 bases from V and 8 from J; bases not matched to a gene: 16. The CDR3 nucleotides read TGTGCCAGCAGTTTGAAGAAACTAGCGGACCCGGCAGTTACGCAGTATTTT. It codes for CASSLKKLADPAVTQYF.

V and J are TRBV18 and TRBJ2-7; D is unclear. The CDR3 consists of 14 residues. CDR1 is KGHSH, CDR2 LQKENI, per germline. V was cut by 0 bases and J by 0 bases, with 6 bases left in between. The CDR3 DNA follows: TGTGCCAGCTCACCACCCCTCACCTCCTACGAGCAGTACTTC. Translated, it gives CASSPPLTSYEQYF.

This clonotype was seen repeatedly, ten times or more. The V call is TRBV7-9, the J call TRBJ2-7, with no clear D. Germline V gene lookup returns CDR1 SEHNR and CDR2 FQNEAQ (reference sequence). V was shortened by 3 bases and J by 6 bases, with 9 bases between the two germline ends. The CDR3 extends over 12 amino acids. The CDR3 sequence: CASSLARLEQYF. CDR3 nucleotides: TGTGCCAGCAGCTTGGCTAGACTCGAGCAGTACTTC.

This clonotype has at least ten counts. The chain recombines TRBV6-5 with TRBJ2-2; TRBD2 might be the D (6 bases). The V end lost 3 bases, the J end lost 4 bases, and 9 bases lay between the germline ends. The germline CDR1 and CDR2 sequences are MNHEY and SVGAGI. The CDR3 runs 14 residues. The CDR3 DNA reads as TGTGCCAGCAGTTATGGGGGGATCACCGGGGAGCTGTTTTTT. Protein sequence: CASSYGGITGELFF.

The CDR3 DNA follows: TGTGCCAGCAGCCCCCTCGGTAGCGGGAGAGTATGGGAGACCCAGTACTTC. This codes for CASSPLGSGRVWETQYF. J is TRBJ2-5 and V is TRBV7-2; 9 bases align to TRBD2. Germline V gene data show CDR1 as SGHTA and CDR2 as FQGNSA. The junction had 15 bases not matched to a gene; V was cut back by 5 bases and J by 5 bases. This CDR3 comprises 17 residues.

The V and J genes are TRBV3-1 and TRBJ2-4, with D perhaps TRBD1 or TRBD2 (6 bases each). This CDR3 has 14 residues. Trimming left V 4 bases short and J 4 bases short, with 11 bases between. CDR1 is LGHDT, CDR2 YNNKEL, per germline (reference sequence). CDR3 region: CASSLLGGKNIQYF. The CDR3, as DNA: TGTGCCAGCAGCCTCCTAGGGGGGAAAAACATTCAGTACTTC. The variable domain in full, with the rest retrieved from reference TRBV3-1 and TRBJ2-4, is DTAVSQTPKYLVTQMGNDKSIKCEQNLGHDTMYWYKQDSKKFLKIMFSYNNKELIINETVPNRFSPKSPDKAHLNLHINSLELGDSAVYFCASSLLGGKNIQYFGAGTRLSVL.

This clonotype was picked up a small number of times. This chain joins TRBV7-2 and TRBJ1-5; D gene uncertain. Germline V gene sequence: CDR1 SGHTA, CDR2 FQGNSA. V gave up 0 bases and J gave up 0 bases, with 18 bases separating them. CDR3 length: 19 amino acids. The CDR3 bases are TGTGCCAGCAGCTTAGCTTGGAATTTGGGTCCTTATAGCAATCAGCCCCAGCATTTT. It encodes CASSLAWNLGPYSNQPQHF.

The chain's CDR3 is CASSFNNEQFF. CDR3 nucleotides: TGTGCCAGCAGCTTTAACAATGAGCAGTTCTTC. The chain links TRBV13 to TRBJ2-1; D unresolved. The CDR3 covers 11 residues. Per germline, CDR1 PRHDT and CDR2 FYEKMQ (reference sequence). Trimming cost V 3 bases and J 5 bases, with 2 bases left between them.

This clonotype was counted only a few times. The chain employs TRBV4-1 and TRBJ1-2; D gene ambiguous. This CDR3 region has 12 residues. Trimming removed 0 bases from V and 5 bases from J, with 4 bases in between. Germline values: CDR1 MGHRA, CDR2 YSYEKL. CDR3 sequence (DNA): TGCGCCAGCAGCCAAGATGTGTATGGCTACACCTTC. Its protein is CASSQDVYGYTF.

A word on this clonotype: A much larger clone sits a single nucleotide away, making a read error possible. This chain connects TRBV3-1 to TRBJ1-2; 8 bases fit TRBD1. Trimming cost V 10 bases and J 0 bases; bases outside gene matches: 7. Germline values: CDR1 LGHDT, CDR2 YNNKEL (reference sequence). The CDR3 loop spans 14 amino acids. The CDR3 DNA reads as TGTGCCAACGGAGACAGGGGATCTAACTATGGCTACACCTTC. Amino acid sequence: CANGDRGSNYGYTF.

The V gene is TRBV27, the J gene TRBJ1-6; possibly TRBD1 for D (6 bases). The germline V gene has CDR1 MNHEY and CDR2 SMNVEV (reference sequence). This CDR3 has 17 residues. V lost 2 bases to trimming and J lost 3 bases, with 14 bases between them. CDR3 in amino acids: CASSLVGTSNYNSPLHF. The CDR3 DNA follows: TGTGCCAGCAGTTTAGTAGGGACAAGCAACTATAATTCACCCCTCCACTTT.

This clonotype was observed at least ten times. The V gene is TRBV20-1, the J gene TRBJ1-3; D is ambiguous. The germline CDR1 and CDR2 sequences are DFQATT and SNEGSKA (reference sequence). V lost 5 bases and J lost 4, with 12 bases in between. CDR3 length: 13 amino acids. The CDR3 here is CSALGIAGNTIYF. CDR3 DNA: TGCAGTGCTCTAGGGATCGCCGGAAACACCATATATTTT.

This clonotype has only a few counts. V is TRBV27 and J is TRBJ2-7; D is perhaps TRBD1 or TRBD2 (5 bases each). The germline gives CDR1 MNHEY, CDR2 SMNVEV (reference sequence). Trimming took 8 bases from V and 2 from J, leaving 19 bases between them. CDR3 size: 15 residues. CDR3 sequence reads: CASSAGAGATYEQYF. The CDR3 DNA reads TGTGCCAGCTCAGCCGGGGCAGGCGCCACCTACGAGCAGTACTTC.

The chain joins TRBV2 to TRBJ1-5, with unresolved D. CDR1 is SNHLY and CDR2 is FYNNEI in the germline V gene. V lost 6 bases and J lost 1, with 7 bases in between. This CDR3 has 13 amino acids. The CDR3 region is CASREGSNQPQHF. The CDR3 DNA follows: TGTGCCAGCAGGGAGGGAAGCAATCAGCCCCAGCATTTT.

The table lists this clonotype with a few counts. The chain carries TRBV6-5 and TRBJ2-5, with D possibly TRBD2 on 7 matching bases. Germline CDR1 and CDR2: MNHEY and SVGAGI. The CDR3 contains 15 residues. Trimming cost V 0 bases and J 3 bases, with 11 bases left between them. The CDR3 loop is CASSYSRGGEETQYF. The CDR3, as DNA: TGTGCCAGCAGTTACTCTCGAGGGGGGGAAGAGACCCAGTACTTC.

The rearrangement links TRBV5-8 to TRBJ2-1; 8 bases fit TRBD2. J was trimmed by 10 bases and V by 4 bases; bases with no gene match: 22. The CDR3 has 18 amino acids. Germline V CDR1 and CDR2: SGHTS, YDEGEE. CDR3 sequence reads: CASSPLAGSWLVGVEQFF. Written as DNA, the CDR3 is TGTGCCAGCAGCCCCCTAGCGGGTAGTTGGTTAGTTGGGGTCGAGCAGTTCTTC. Based on the CDR3 plus reference TRBV5-8 and TRBJ2-1, the full variable domain is EAGVTQSPTHLIKTRGQQATLRCSPISGHTSVYWYQQALGLGLQFLLWYDEGEERNRGNFPPRFSGRQFPNYSSELNVNALELEDSALYLCASSPLAGSWLVGVEQFFGPGTRLTVL.

The gene calls are TRBV30 and TRBJ2-2, with 14 bases aligning to TRBD2. The CDR3 contains 19 residues. CDR1 and CDR2 from the germline V gene are GTSNPN and SVGIG (reference sequence). The V and J ends lost 3 bases and 1 base, in that order; junction bases with no gene match: 10. Written as DNA, the CDR3 is TGTGCCTGGAGCGAGCGGAGACTAGCGGGAGGGAGGAACACCGGGGAGCTGTTTTTT. Translated, it gives CAWSERRLAGGRNTGELFF.

The chain employs TRBV28 and TRBJ2-7; D gene unclear. V lost 8 bases to trimming and J lost 2 bases, with 19 bases between them. The V gene's germline CDR1 is MDHEN and CDR2 SYDVKM. The CDR3 length is 15 residues. CDR3 DNA sequence: TGTGCCAGCTCCCACCCGAGTGGCGGAGCCTACGAGCAGTACTTC. The encoded protein is CASSHPSGGAYEQYF.

The chain carries TRBV6-1 and TRBJ2-7; a weak D match, TRBD2 (7 bases). CDR1 is MNHNS and CDR2 is SASEGT in the germline V gene. This CDR3 has 13 residues. Trimming took off 7 bases at V and 1 base at J, with 11 bases between the two ends. The CDR3 is CASTEGGSYEQYF. As DNA, the CDR3 is TGTGCCAGCACGGAGGGGGGGTCCTACGAGCAGTACTTC.

This clonotype was observed many times. The gene calls are TRBV28 and TRBJ1-2, with D possibly matching TRBD1 (5 bases). The CDR3 length is 13 residues. The ends were cut back, 3 bases at V and 8 bases at J, with 13 bases in the middle. Germline CDR1 MDHEN, CDR2 SYDVKM. Here the CDR3 reads CASSFSPGRGYTF. CDR3 nucleotide sequence: TGTGCCAGCAGTTTTTCCCCAGGGCGAGGCTACACCTTC.

This clonotype was counted a few times. The genes are TRBV11-2 and TRBJ1-4; D not certain. With 3 bases removed from V and 3 bases from J, the gap between germline ends came to 11 bases. There are 15 residues in the CDR3. Per germline, CDR1 SGHAT and CDR2 FQNNGV. In DNA form, the CDR3 reads TGTGCCAGCAGCTTCGGCCTAGGGTCTAATGAAAAACTGTTTTTT. Translating it yields CASSFGLGSNEKLFF.

This clonotype was seen more than once but under ten times. The chain joins TRBV2 to TRBJ1-1, with 7 bases that match TRBD1. Trimming at V came to 4 bases and at J to 4 bases, leaving 0 bases not matched to a gene. There are 12 residues in the CDR3. Germline values: CDR1 SNHLY, CDR2 FYNNEI. This chain's CDR3 is CASSGQGTEAFF. CDR3 sequence (DNA): TGTGCCAGCAGTGGACAGGGCACTGAAGCTTTCTTT.

The table lists this clonotype with a count of one. The rearrangement joins TRBV19 to TRBJ2-5, with D possibly being TRBD2 (5 bases). V gave up 3 bases and J gave up 11 bases, with 16 bases separating them. Germline V gives CDR1 LNHDA, CDR2 SQIVND (reference sequence). The CDR3 covers 13 residues. CDR3 sequence: CASSMRAWNEQYF. The DNA of the CDR3 is TGTGCCAGTAGTATGAGGGCCTGGAATGAGCAGTACTTC. The entire variable domain, with the rest obtained from reference TRBV19 and TRBJ2-5, is as follows: DGGITQSPKYLFRKEGQNVTLSCEQNLNHDAMYWYRQDPGQGLRLIYYSQIVNDFQKGDIAEGYSVSREKKESFPLTVTSAQKNPTAFYLCASSMRAWNEQYFGPGTRLLVL.

The sample holds a few counts of this clonotype. The chain links TRBV6-5 to TRBJ2-2; D not resolved. The V end was cut by 4 bases, the J end by 0 bases, with 9 bases between. There are 15 residues in the CDR3. Looked up from germline, CDR1 is MNHEY and CDR2 is SVGAGI. CDR3 in DNA: TGTGCCAGCAGTTCCAGTGACCCGAACACCGGGGAGCTGTTTTTT. This gives the protein CASSSSDPNTGELFF.